What follows is one T cell receptor (beta chain) and its context. Its antigen target is currently unknown. No qualities accompany the bases; no much larger clone lies one base away. To sequence the TCRbeta CDR3 region, genomic DNA was isolated from the sorted cells. TCRbeta CDR3 regions were sequenced using the immunoSEQ Assay. TCRdb stores this immuneACCESS table with in-frame sequences only. Part of the clones is absent; in the studies checked, under half of the shortfall reflects unresolved V genes, and no reason is known for the rest. The sample table records just under 65,000 clones; about 90% of these occur just once. Less than 6% of the sample belongs to the ten largest clones. These data belong to a study of OX40 agonist ivuxolimab in advanced cancers. Regarding the complete study: The costimulatory receptor OX40 (CD134) was targeted by ivuxolimab, a fully human IgG2 agonistic monoclonal antibody. The dose-escalation cohort was about 87% male with a mean age of approximately 59 years, ranging from about 23 to 85. Intravenous ivuxolimab was administered to patients every 2 weeks at six dose levels: 0.01, 0.1, 0.3, 1.5, 3 and 10 mg/kg. The paper covers the monotherapy dose-escalation part of the phase I ivuxolimab trial, which included N ≈ 50 patients. Of the roughly 53 patients in dose escalation, about 20 had hepatocellular carcinoma, around 15 had melanoma, 9 had renal cell carcinoma and 9 had head and neck cancer. Patients were allowed to have had prior anti-PD-1, anti-PD-L1 or anti-CTLA-4 therapy, and approximately 40% of the dose-escalation patients had previously received checkpoint inhibitors. Three dose-escalation patients achieved partial responses, one with hepatocellular carcinoma and two with cutaneous melanoma. The purpose of peripheral TCRbeta sequencing was to test whether ivuxolimab changed TCR sequence diversity and led to clonal T-cell expansion. The paper's findings and limits, for the study overall: In the 0.1-3.0 mg/kg groups, partial responders had among the lowest normalized peripheral clonal expansion, particularly in CD8+ T cells. Clonal expansion of both CD4+ and CD8+ blood T cells was observed from baseline to week 6 at doses 0.1 to 3.0 mg/kg. After ivuxolimab, more expanded clones were found on average in CD8+ T cells than in CD4+ T cells. Antigen specificity was not determined for the clonally expanded peripheral T cells. Low levels of normalized T-cell clonal expansion were also seen in some patients who did not respond.

Patients with autoimmune disease history or receiving systemic immunosuppression were excluded from the trial. Peripheral blood for TCR sequencing was collected from all dose cohorts at baseline, on cycle 4 day 1, and on cycle 7 day 1. The samples were drawn from a first-in-human, open-label, multicenter phase I dose-escalation trial of ivuxolimab. Adults with locally advanced or metastatic melanoma, renal cell, hepatocellular, or head and neck squamous cell carcinoma were enrolled in the trial. Before TCR sequencing, CD4+ T cells and CD8+ T cells from peripheral blood were sorted into separate populations. Trimmed from V: 5 bases; trimmed from J: 4 bases; junction bases lacking a gene match: 13. CDR1 is given as MGHRA and CDR2 as YSYEKL, both from the germline V gene. The CDR3 spans 17 residues, from the cysteine through the phenylalanine. Just the 51-base CDR3 DNA is kept, in frame starting at base 1.

This chain joins TRBV4-1 to TRBJ2-2, and 7 junction bases match TRBD2. The TCR was taken from an adult with an advanced solid tumor such as melanoma, head and neck, liver or kidney cancer. The starting material was CD4+ or CD8+ T cells sorted from blood, obtained in a trial of the OX40 agonist ivuxolimab. The CDR3 protein is CASSKAGRTFPTGELFF. The DNA sequence is as follows: TGCGCCAGCAGCAAAGCGGGACGGACCTTTCCCACCGGGGAGCTGTTTTTT.